The clone carrying this T cell receptor (beta chain) appeared once. Its antigen is undetermined. The data stem from a study of vaccination effects on CD4 cells after COVID-19. Generated by immunoSEQ multiplex PCR, the TCRdb table keeps only in-frame clones and is missing some. The data show 13,000 to 15,000 clones, 72% seen once. The CDR3 spans 16 residues. J gave up 4 bases and V 3 bases, and 5 bases lay outside the gene matches. Per the germline V gene, CDR1 is KGHDR and CDR2 is SFDVKD. Viral peptide pools were used in the ViraFEST assay to expand antigen-specific CD4+ T cells, and sequencing came afterward. It was after roughly 11 days of culture that CD4+ T cells were isolated. Participants were vaccinated with two doses of either the BNT162b2 or mRNA-1273 vaccine.

Sequences were derived from CD4+ T cells from PBMCs cultured with SARS-CoV-2 spike peptides, sampled after COVID-19 vaccination. The chain couples TRBV24-1 to TRBJ1-3, with 10 nucleotides matching TRBD1. The TCR was taken from a human donor who received a COVID-19 vaccine. The CDR3, as DNA: TGTGCCACCAGTGATCCGGGACAGGGGCGCGGAAACACCATATATTTT. It specifies CATSDPGQGRGNTIYF.